The rows below give T cell receptor beta chains drawn from one sample of a study of memory CD4+ T cells and cytomegalovirus serostatus. TCRdb keeps only in-frame clones here, not all; method: immunoSEQ multiplex PCR. Here the sample spans over 55,000 clones, around 80% being singletons. Material: memory CD4+ T cells from blood. The receptors shown here come from an adult in good health and CMV-seronegative. CDR3s include the opening cysteine and the closing phenylalanine or tryptophan. The D gene is left open where the match is weak. Not every row has a clone size; where given, it reads once, few, many or a size class.

D,J,size,V,CDR3,DNA
.,TRBJ1-2,.,TRBV7-9,CASSLAEVNYGYTF,TGTGCCAGCAGCTTAGCGGAGGTTAACTATGGCTACACCTTC
.,TRBJ1-2,.,TRBV18,CASSLNGRTYGYTF,TGTGCCAGCTCATTGAATGGCAGAACCTATGGCTACACCTTC
.,TRBJ2-3,.,TRBV5-4,CASSGGPGPTDTQYF,TGTGCCAGCAGCGGGGGGCCAGGGCCCACAGATACGCAGTATTTT
TRBD2,TRBJ2-7,.,TRBV2,CASSPSRGGAEQYF,TGTGCCAGCAGTCCCTCCCGGGGGGGGGCAGAGCAGTACTTC
.,TRBJ1-1,few,TRBV2,CASSELENTEAFF,TGTGCCAGCAGTGAACTTGAGAACACTGAAGCTTTCTTT
.,TRBJ2-5,.,TRBV4-2,CASSQDPAPGKTQYF,TGTGCCAGCAGCCAAGACCCCGCACCTGGGAAGACCCAGTACTTC
.,TRBJ1-3,.,TRBV19,CASSAGHATGNTIYF,TGTGCCAGTAGTGCAGGGCACGCAACTGGAAACACCATATATTTT
.,TRBJ1-5,.,TRBV27,CASSHPTETAGQPQHF,TGTGCCAGCAGCCATCCGACCGAAACGGCGGGTCAGCCCCAGCATTTT
TRBD2,TRBJ2-7,.,TRBV29-1,CSASGRGAYEQYF,TGCAGCGCCAGCGGTCGGGGGGCCTACGAGCAGTACTTC
TRBD2,TRBJ2-7,.,TRBV29-1,CSARRTSGKGEQYF,TGCAGCGCCCGTCGGACTAGCGGGAAGGGCGAGCAGTACTTC
.,TRBJ2-5,once,TRBV7-3,CASSLTGHGQETQYF,TGTGCCAGCAGCTTAACGGGACACGGACAAGAGACCCAGTACTTC
.,TRBJ1-1,.,TRBV7-8,CASSFPGRAGTEAFF,TGTGCCAGCAGCTTCCCTGGCAGGGCTGGCACTGAAGCTTTCTTT
.,TRBJ1-5,few,TRBV6-6,CASSYSWGGGQPQHF,TGTGCCAGCAGTTACTCATGGGGGGGTGGGCAGCCCCAGCATTTT
.,TRBJ2-2,.,TRBV5-1,CASSPAGVTGELFF,TGCGCCAGCAGCCCGGCAGGGGTCACCGGGGAGCTGTTTTTT
TRBD1,TRBJ1-2,.,TRBV6-1,CASSEGQGVGYTF,TGTGCCAGCAGTGAAGGGCAGGGGGTTGGCTACACCTTC
.,TRBJ2-3,.,TRBV7-8,CASSEGSAGDTQYF,TGTGCCAGCAGCGAAGGGTCCGCTGGGGATACGCAGTATTTT
.,TRBJ2-1,.,TRBV5-1,CASSLAEYGRRNEQFF,TGCGCCAGCAGCTTGGCCGAATACGGGCGGAGAAATGAGCAGTTCTTC
.,TRBJ2-1,few,TRBV28,CASSLAGLFNEQFF,TGTGCCAGCAGTTTAGCGGGATTATTCAATGAGCAGTTCTTC
.,TRBJ1-4,few,TRBV28,CASRLEVRSEKLFF,TGTGCCAGCAGACTGGAGGTTCGGAGTGAAAAACTGTTTTTT
.,TRBJ1-4,.,TRBV9,CASSVGANEKLFF,TGTGCCAGCAGCGTAGGGGCTAATGAAAAACTGTTTTTT
.,TRBJ2-2,.,TRBV19,CASSNPPRRRNTGELFF,TGTGCCAGTAGTAACCCACCGCGGCGGAGAAACACCGGGGAGCTGTTTTTT
TRBD2,TRBJ2-5,.,TRBV2,CASSGGKRGQYF,TGTGCCAGCAGTGGAGGAAAGCGGGGCCAGTACTTC
.,TRBJ2-1,.,TRBV7-2,CASSLDWDRFGQFF,TGTGCCAGCAGCTTAGATTGGGATAGATTTGGGCAGTTCTTC
TRBD1,TRBJ2-3,.,TRBV11-2,CASTPLRRNQGVGDTQYF,TGTGCCAGCACCCCGCTTAGGAGAAATCAGGGGGTGGGAGATACGCAGTATTTT
.,TRBJ2-3,.,TRBV2,CASSDLDTQYF,TGTGCCAGCAGTGACCTCGATACGCAGTATTTT